This T cell receptor (beta chain) was found in a study of T-cell memory formation after mild COVID-19. Findings and caveats of the study: Some responding clones appeared in pre-infection memory, suggesting cross-reactive memory joined.

This clonotype appeared a few times. The antigen is not known. After 5'RACE with constant-segment primers, TCR alpha and TCR beta cDNA libraries carrying sample barcodes and UMIs were obtained. Each CDR3 protein gets one entry after TCRdb re-called the 5' RACE reads with MiXCR. The table lists about 290,000 distinct CDR3 sequences, approximately 15% of them singletons. This CDR3 region has 16 residues. Unmatched junction bases numbered 8, after V lost 2 bases and J lost 0 bases. CDR1 is DFQATT, CDR2 SNEGSKA, per germline (reference sequence). The sample taken for sequencing was PBMCs or a T cell subset sorted from them (not recorded which). The chain recombines TRBV20-1 with TRBJ2-3, with TRBD1 matching 7 bases. The sequence was collected from a man younger than 30 who had mild COVID-19 (a few samples of this study predate the infection). Cell type and time point are not known. CDR3 nucleotides: TGCAGTGCTAGACCTTACGGACAGGAAAGCACAGATACGCAGTATTTT. Protein sequence: CSARPYGQESTDTQYF.